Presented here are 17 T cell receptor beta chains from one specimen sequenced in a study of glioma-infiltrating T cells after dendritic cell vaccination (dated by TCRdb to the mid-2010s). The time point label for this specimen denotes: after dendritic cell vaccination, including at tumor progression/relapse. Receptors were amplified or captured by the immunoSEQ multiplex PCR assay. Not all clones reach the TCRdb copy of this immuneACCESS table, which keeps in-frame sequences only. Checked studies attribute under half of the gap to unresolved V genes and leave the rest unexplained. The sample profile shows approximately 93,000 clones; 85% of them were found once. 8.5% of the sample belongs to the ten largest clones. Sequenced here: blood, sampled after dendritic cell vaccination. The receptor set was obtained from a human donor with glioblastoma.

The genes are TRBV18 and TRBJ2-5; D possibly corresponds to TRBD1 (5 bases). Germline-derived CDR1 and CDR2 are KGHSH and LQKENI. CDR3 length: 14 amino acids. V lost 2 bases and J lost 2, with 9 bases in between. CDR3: CASSPMAGQETQYF. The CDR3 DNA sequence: TGTGCCAGCTCACCAATGGCAGGGCAAGAGACCCAGTACTTC. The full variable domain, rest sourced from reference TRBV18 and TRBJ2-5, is NAGVMQNPRHLVRRRGQEARLRCSPMKGHSHVYWYRQLPEEGLKFMVYLQKENIIDESGMPKERFSAEFPKEGPSILRIQQVVRGDSAAYFCASSPMAGQETQYFGPGTRLLVL.

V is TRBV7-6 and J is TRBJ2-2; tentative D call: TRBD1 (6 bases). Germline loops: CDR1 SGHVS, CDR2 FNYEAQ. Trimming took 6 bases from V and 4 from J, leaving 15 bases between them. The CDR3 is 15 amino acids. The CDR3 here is CASRGVGGATGELFF. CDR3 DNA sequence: TGTGCCAGCAGGGGGGTAGGGGGAGCCACCGGGGAGCTGTTTTTT.

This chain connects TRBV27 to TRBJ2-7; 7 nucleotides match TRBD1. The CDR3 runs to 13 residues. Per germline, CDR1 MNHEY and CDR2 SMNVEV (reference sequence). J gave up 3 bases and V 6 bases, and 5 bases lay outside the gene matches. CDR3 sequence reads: CASSDGTVYEQYF. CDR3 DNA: TGTGCCAGCAGCGACGGGACAGTCTACGAGCAGTACTTC.

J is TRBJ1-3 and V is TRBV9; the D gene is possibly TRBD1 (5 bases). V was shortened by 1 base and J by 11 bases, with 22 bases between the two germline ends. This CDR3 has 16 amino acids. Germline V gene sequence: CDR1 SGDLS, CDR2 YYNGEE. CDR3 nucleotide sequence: TGTGCCAGCAGCGTATACGACAGAAGCCCGCTTATTGCCATATATTTT. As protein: CASSVYDRSPLIAIYF.

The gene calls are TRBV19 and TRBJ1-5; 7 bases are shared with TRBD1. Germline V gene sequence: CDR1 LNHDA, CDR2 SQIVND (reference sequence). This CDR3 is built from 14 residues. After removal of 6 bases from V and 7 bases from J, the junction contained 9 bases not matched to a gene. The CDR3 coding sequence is TGTGCCAGTAGCACAGACAGGGCCCTCCAGCCCCAGCATTTT. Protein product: CASSTDRALQPQHF.

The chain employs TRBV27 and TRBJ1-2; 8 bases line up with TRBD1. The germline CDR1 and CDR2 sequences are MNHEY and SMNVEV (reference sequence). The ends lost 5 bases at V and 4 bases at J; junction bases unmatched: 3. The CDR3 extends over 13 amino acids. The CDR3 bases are TGTGCCAGCAGTCCCGGGACAGGCTATGGCTACACCTTC. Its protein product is CASSPGTGYGYTF.

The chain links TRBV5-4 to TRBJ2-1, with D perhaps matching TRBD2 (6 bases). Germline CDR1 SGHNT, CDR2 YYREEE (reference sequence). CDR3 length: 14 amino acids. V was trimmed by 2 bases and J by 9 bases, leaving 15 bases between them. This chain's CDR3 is CASSFVRETVEQFF. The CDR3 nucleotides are TGTGCCAGCAGCTTCGTCCGGGAGACGGTTGAGCAGTTCTTC.

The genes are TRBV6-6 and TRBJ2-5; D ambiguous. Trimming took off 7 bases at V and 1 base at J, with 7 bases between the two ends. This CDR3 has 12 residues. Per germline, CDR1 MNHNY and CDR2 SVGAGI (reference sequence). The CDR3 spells CASTNIQETQYF. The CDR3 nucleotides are TGTGCCAGCACTAATATCCAAGAGACCCAGTACTTC.

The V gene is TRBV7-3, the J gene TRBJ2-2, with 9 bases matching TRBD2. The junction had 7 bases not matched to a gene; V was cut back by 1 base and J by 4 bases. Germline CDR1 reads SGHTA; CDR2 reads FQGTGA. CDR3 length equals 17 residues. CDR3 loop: CASSLSGSGGSTGELFF. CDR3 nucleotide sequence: TGTGCCAGCAGCTTAAGTGGAAGCGGGGGGAGCACCGGGGAGCTGTTTTTT.

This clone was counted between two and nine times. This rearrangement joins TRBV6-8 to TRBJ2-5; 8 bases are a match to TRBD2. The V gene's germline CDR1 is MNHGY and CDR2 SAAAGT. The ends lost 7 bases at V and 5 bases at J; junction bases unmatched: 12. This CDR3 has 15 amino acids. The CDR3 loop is CASTPAGGEVETQYF. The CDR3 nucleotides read TGTGCCAGCACCCCCGCCGGGGGGGAGGTTGAGACCCAGTACTTC.

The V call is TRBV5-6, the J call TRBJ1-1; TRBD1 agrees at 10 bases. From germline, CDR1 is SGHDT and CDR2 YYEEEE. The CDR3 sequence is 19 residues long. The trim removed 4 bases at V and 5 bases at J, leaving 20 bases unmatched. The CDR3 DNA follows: TGTGCCAGCAGCCCGGAGGGGCGGGACAGGGGATGGTCGGGGACTGAAGCTTTCTTT. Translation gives CASSPEGRDRGWSGTEAFF.

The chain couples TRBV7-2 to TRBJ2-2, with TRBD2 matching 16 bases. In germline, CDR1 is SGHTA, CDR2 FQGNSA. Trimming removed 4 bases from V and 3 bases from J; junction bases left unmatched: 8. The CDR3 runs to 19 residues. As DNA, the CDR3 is TGTGCCAGCAGCTCGTCGGGACTAGCGGGGGGGCTGTACACCGGGGAGCTGTTTTTT. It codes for CASSSSGLAGGLYTGELFF.

The CDR3 reads CASSPGLAGGTDTQYF. In nucleotides, the CDR3 is TGTGCCAGTAGTCCGGGACTAGCGGGAGGCACAGATACGCAGTATTTT. The rearrangement links TRBV19 to TRBJ2-3; the match to TRBD2 covers 14 bases. The CDR3 is made up of 16 amino acids. Germline trimming cut 5 bases from V and 1 base from J; bases unmatched to any gene: 2. Germline CDR1 reads LNHDA; CDR2 reads SQIVND (reference sequence).

CDR3 residues: CASSYPLNGSDGYTF. CDR3 nucleotide sequence: TGTGCCAGCAGTTACCCCCTAAACGGGTCGGATGGCTACACCTTC. The chain is built from TRBV6-8 and TRBJ1-2; D unclear. Germline assignment: CDR1 MNHGY and CDR2 SAAAGT. There are 15 residues in the CDR3. The ends were cut back, 2 bases at V and 6 bases at J, with 16 bases in the middle.

The CDR3 sequence: CASSLRQDSYEQYF. CDR3 nucleotides: TGTGCCAGCAGTTTACGACAGGACTCCTACGAGCAGTACTTC. The rearrangement joins TRBV27 to TRBJ2-7; tentatively, D is TRBD1 (6 bases). V was trimmed by 2 bases and J by 0 bases, leaving 8 bases between them. The CDR3 totals 14 residues. Germline V gene data show CDR1 as MNHEY and CDR2 as SMNVEV (reference sequence).

This CDR3 reads CASSHLGTEYEQYF. In DNA, the CDR3 is TGCGCCAGCAGCCATCTCGGGACAGAGTACGAGCAGTACTTC. The chain uses TRBV4-1 and TRBJ2-7, with TRBD1 identical over 7 bases. The germline CDR1 and CDR2 sequences are MGHRA and YSYEKL. The CDR3 extends over 14 amino acids. V shed 3 bases, J shed 4 bases, and the junction held 6 bases outside the gene matches.

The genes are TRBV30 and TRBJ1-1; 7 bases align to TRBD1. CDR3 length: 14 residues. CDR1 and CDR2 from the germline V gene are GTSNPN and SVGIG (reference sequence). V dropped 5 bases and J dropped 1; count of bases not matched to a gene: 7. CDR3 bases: TGTGCCTGGGAGGACGGACAGGAGAACACTGAAGCTTTCTTT. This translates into CAWEDGQENTEAFF.